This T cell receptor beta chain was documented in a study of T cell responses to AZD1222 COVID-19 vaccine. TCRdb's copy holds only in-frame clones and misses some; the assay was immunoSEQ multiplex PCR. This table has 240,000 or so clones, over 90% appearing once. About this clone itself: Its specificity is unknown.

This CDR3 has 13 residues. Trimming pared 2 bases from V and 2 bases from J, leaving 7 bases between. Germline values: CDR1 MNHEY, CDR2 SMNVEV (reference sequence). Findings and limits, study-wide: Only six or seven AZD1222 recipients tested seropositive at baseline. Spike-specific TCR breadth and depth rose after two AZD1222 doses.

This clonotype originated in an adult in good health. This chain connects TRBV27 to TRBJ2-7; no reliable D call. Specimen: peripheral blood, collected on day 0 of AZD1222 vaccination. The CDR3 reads CASSLRLTYEQYF. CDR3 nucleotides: TGTGCCAGCAGTTTACGGCTAACCTACGAGCAGTACTTC.